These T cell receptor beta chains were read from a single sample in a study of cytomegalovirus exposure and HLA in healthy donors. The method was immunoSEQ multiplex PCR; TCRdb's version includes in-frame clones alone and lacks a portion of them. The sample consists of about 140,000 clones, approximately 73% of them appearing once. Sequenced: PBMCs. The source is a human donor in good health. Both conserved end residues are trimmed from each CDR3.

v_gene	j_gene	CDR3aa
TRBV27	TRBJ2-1	ASSLGGGWGYNEQF
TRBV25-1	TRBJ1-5	ASSETGGNQPQH
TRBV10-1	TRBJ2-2	ASSDGRGRGELF
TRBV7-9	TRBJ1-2	ALTGGHGYT
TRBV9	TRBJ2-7	ASSVGPGSYEQY
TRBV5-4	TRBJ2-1	ASSPGTGGNEQF
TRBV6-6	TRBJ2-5	ASSFTRGETQY
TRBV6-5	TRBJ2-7	ASGRAYEQY
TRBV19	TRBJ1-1	ASKGGFTEAF
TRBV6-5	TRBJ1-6	ASSPGQGIPLH
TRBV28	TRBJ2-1	ASSPTSSYNEQF
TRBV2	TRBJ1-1	ASSEARQGGLNTEAF
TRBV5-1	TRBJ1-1	ASSLDHGGNTEAF